Ten or more counts support the clone carrying this T cell receptor (beta chain). Its antigen remains unidentified. The sample is drawn from a study of CD8 T cells in ankylosing spondylitis. Quantitative 5'-RACE with molecular barcodes generated TCR beta libraries. TCRdb passed the 5' RACE reads through MiXCR, listing each CDR3 protein once. The sample comprises approximately 150,000 distinct CDR3 sequences, roughly 31% of which are singletons, and 4.5% to 6% rests with the top ten. The V end lost 3 bases, the J end lost 8 bases, and 5 bases lay between the germline ends. This CDR3 contains 11 residues. The study's findings and limits: Some motif variants had been reported before (in reactive arthritis synovial fluid and blood). Reportedly, significant enrichment of disease-linked clones occurred in matched ankylosing spondylitis synovial fluid. Characteristic of ankylosing spondylitis blood, it appeared, was a TCR beta motif comprising several highly homologous variants.

The specimen was synovial fluid, either unsorted or a sorted T cell fraction (not recorded which). The TCR comes from a male donor with ankylosing spondylitis. The chain has TRBV12-3 or TRBV12-4 and TRBJ2-1; D remains unclear. CDR3 residues: CASSFLDEQFF. CDR3 DNA: TGTGCCAGCAGTTTCCTGGATGAGCAGTTCTTC.